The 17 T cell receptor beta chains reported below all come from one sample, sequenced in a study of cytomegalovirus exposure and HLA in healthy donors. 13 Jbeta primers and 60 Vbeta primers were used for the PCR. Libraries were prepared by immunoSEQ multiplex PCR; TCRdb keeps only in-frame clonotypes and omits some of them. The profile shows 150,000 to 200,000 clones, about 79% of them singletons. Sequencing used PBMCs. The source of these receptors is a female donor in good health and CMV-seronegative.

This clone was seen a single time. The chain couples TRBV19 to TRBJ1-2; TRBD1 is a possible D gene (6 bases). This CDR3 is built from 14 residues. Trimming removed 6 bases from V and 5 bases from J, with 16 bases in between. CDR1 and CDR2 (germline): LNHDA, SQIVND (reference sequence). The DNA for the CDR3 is TGTGCCAGTAGCTCGACAGGCGAGCTATATGGCTACACCTTC. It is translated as CASSSTGELYGYTF.

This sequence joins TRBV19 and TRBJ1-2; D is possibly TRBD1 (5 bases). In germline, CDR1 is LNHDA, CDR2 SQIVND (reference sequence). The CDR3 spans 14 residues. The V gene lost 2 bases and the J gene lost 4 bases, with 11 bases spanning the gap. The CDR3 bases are TGTGCCAGTAGTATATTGGGGCAGTCCTATGGCTACACCTTC. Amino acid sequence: CASSILGQSYGYTF.

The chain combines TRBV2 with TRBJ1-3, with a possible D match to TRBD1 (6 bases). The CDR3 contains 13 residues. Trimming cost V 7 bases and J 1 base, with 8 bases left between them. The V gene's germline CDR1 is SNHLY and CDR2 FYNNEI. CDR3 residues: CASTGESGNTIYF. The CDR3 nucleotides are TGTGCCAGCACAGGGGAATCTGGAAACACCATATATTTT.

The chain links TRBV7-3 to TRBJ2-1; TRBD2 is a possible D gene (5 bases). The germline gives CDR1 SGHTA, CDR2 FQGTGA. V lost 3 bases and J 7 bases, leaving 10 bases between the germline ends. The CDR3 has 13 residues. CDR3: CASSFILENEQFF. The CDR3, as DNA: TGTGCCAGCAGCTTTATACTAGAGAATGAGCAGTTCTTC.

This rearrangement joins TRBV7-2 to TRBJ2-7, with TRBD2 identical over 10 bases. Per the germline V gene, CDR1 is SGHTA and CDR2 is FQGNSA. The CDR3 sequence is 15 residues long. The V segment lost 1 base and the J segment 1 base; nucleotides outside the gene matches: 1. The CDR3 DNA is TGTGCCAGCAGCTTAGGGACTAGCGGTTCCTACGAGCAGTACTTC. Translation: CASSLGTSGSYEQYF.

The CDR3 nucleotides are TGTGCCAGCAGCCTACAGGGGGCGGACACCGGGGAGCTGTTTTTT. It encodes CASSLQGADTGELFF. The chain links TRBV6-6 to TRBJ2-2, with TRBD1 matching 9 bases. The CDR3 is 15 residues long. The germline V gene encodes CDR1 MNHNY and CDR2 SVGAGI (reference sequence). V gave up 6 bases and J gave up 3 bases; unmatched junction bases: 5.

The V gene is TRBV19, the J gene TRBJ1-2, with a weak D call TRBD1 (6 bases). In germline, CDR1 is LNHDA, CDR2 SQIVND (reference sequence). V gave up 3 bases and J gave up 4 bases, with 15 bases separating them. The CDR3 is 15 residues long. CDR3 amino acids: CASSIWGQEIYGYTF. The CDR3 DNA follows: TGTGCCAGTAGTATTTGGGGGCAGGAAATCTATGGCTACACCTTC. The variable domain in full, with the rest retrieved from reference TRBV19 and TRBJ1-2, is DGGITQSPKYLFRKEGQNVTLSCEQNLNHDAMYWYRQDPGQGLRLIYYSQIVNDFQKGDIAEGYSVSREKKESFPLTVTSAQKNPTAFYLCASSIWGQEIYGYTFGSGTRLTVV.

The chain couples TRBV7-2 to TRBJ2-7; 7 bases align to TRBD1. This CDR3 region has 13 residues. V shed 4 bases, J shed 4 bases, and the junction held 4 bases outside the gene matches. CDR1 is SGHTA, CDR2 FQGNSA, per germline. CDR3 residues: CASSSTGRYEQYF. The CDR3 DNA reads TGTGCCAGCAGCTCGACAGGGAGATACGAGCAGTACTTC.

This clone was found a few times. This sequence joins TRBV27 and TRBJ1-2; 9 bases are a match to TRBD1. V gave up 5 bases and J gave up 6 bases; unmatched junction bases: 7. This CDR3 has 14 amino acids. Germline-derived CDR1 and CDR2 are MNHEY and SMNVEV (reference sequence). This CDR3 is CASSPQGQGDGYTF. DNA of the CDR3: TGTGCCAGCAGTCCCCAGGGACAGGGAGATGGCTACACCTTC.

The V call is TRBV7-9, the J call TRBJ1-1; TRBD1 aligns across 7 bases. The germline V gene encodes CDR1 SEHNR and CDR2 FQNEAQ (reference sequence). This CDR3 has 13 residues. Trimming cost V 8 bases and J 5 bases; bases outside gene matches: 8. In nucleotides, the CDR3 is TGTGCCAGCGGGGACAGCCCGTTAACTGAAGCTTTCTTT. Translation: CASGDSPLTEAFF.

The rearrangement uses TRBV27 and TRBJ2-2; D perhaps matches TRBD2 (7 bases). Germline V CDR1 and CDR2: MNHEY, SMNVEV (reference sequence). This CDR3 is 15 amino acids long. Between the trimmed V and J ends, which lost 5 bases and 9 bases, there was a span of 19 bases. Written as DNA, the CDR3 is TGTGCCAGCAGTGGGAGGCGGGGGCAGGTGCGGGAGCTGTTTTTT. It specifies CASSGRRGQVRELFF.

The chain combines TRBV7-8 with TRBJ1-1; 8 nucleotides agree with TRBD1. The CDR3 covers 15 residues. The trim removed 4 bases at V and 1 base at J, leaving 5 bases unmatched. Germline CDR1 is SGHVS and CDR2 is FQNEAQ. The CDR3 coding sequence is TGTGCCAGCAGCTCATTCGGACAGGGGAACACTGAAGCTTTCTTT. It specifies CASSSFGQGNTEAFF.

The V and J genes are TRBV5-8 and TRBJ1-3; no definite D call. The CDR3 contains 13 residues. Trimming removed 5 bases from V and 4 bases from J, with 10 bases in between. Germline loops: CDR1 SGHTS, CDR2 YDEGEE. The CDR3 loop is CASSRSLGNTIYF. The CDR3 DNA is TGTGCCAGCAGTCGGAGCTTGGGAAACACCATATATTTT.

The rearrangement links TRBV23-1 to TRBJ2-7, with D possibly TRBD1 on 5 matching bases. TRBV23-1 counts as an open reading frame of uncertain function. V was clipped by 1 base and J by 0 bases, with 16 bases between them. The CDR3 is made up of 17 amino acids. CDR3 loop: CASSQWLNRNHSYEQYF. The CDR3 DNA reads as TGCGCCAGCAGTCAATGGTTAAACAGGAACCACTCCTACGAGCAGTACTTC.

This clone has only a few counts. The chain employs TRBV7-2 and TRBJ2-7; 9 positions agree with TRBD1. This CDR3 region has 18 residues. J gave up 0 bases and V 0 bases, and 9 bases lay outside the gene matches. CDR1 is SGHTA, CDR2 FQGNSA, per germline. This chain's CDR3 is CASSLAYGTGPTSYEQYF. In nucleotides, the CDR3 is TGTGCCAGCAGCTTAGCCTATGGGACAGGGCCAACCTCCTACGAGCAGTACTTC.

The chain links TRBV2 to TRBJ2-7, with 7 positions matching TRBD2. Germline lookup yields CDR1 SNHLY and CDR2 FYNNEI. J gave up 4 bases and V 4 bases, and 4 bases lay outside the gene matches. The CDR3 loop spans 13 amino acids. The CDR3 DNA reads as TGTGCCAGCAGTGTTAACGGGAGGTACGAGCAGTACTTC. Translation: CASSVNGRYEQYF.

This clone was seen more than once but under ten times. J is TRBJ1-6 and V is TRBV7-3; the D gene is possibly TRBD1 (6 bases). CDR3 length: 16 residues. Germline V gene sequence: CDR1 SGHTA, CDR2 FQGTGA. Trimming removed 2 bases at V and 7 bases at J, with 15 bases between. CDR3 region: CASSLSPAGANSPLHF. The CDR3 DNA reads TGTGCCAGCAGCTTATCTCCGGCAGGGGCGAATTCACCCCTCCACTTT.